This T cell receptor beta chain came from a study of cytomegalovirus exposure and HLA in healthy donors. A multiplex PCR was run with 60 Vbeta primers and 13 Jbeta primers. Clones were sequenced by immunoSEQ multiplex PCR, and TCRdb holds only the in-frame ones, with some missing. The sample lists some 150,000 clones, 75% to 90% occurring once. The length of the CDR3 is 15 residues. From germline, CDR1 is SNHLY and CDR2 FYNNEI. The trim removed 7 bases at V and 1 base at J, leaving 7 bases unmatched. Sample: PBMCs. This chain uses TRBV2 with TRBJ2-3, with 8 bases lining up with TRBD2. The receptor comes from a woman aged 45-65 years in good health and CMV-seropositive. The CDR3 nucleotides read TGTGCCAGCACCACGGGACTAGAGGGCACAGATACGCAGTATTTT. Its protein is CASTTGLEGTDTQYF.